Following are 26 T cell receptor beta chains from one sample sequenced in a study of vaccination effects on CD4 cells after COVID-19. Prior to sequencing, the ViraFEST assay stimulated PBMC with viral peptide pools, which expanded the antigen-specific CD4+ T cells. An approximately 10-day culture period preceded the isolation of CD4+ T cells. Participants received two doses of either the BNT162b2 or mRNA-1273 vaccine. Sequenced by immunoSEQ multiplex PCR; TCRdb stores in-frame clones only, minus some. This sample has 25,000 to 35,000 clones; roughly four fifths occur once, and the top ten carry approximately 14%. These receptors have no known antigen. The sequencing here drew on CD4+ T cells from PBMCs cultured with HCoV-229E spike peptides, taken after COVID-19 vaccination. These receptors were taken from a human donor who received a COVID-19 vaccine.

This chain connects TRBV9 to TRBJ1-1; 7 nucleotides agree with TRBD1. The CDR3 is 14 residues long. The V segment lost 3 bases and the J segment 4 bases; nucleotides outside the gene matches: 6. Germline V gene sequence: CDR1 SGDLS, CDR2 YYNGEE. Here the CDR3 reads CASSATGDVTEAFF. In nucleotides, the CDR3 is TGTGCCAGCAGCGCAACAGGGGATGTCACTGAAGCTTTCTTT.

CDR3 coding DNA: TGTGCCAGAAGGATTGGGACAGGGCCCTCCTACGAGCAGTACTTC. Its protein is CARRIGTGPSYEQYF. The rearrangement uses TRBV5-3 and TRBJ2-7, with 9 positions matching TRBD1. TRBV5-3 is known as an ORF, though its function is uncertain. This CDR3 spans 15 amino acids. V trimming: 5 bases; J trimming: 0 bases; junction bases outside the gene matches: 6.

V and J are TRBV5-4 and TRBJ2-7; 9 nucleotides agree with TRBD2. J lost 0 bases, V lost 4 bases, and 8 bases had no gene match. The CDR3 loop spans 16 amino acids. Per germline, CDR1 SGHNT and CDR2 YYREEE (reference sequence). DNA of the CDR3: TGTGCCAGCAGCCAATCCAGCGGGGGGAGCTCCTACGAGCAGTACTTC. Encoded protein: CASSQSSGGSSYEQYF.

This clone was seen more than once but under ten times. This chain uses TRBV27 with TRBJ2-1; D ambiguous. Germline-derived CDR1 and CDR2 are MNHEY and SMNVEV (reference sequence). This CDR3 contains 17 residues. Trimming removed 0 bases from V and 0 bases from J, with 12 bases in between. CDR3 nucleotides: TGTGCCAGCAGTTTATCCTCAACAGCCAGCTCCTACAATGAGCAGTTCTTC. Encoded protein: CASSLSSTASSYNEQFF.

The CDR3 bases are TGTGCCAGCAGGGCCCTAGGGACTACTAAAGAGACCCAGTACTTC. Translated, it gives CASRALGTTKETQYF. This chain uses TRBV2 with TRBJ2-5; 7 bases map to TRBD2. The CDR3 loop spans 15 amino acids. From germline, CDR1 is SNHLY and CDR2 FYNNEI. V gave up 6 bases and J gave up 3 bases; unmatched junction bases: 10. The full variable domain, rest sourced from reference TRBV2 and TRBJ2-5, is EPEVTQTPSHQVTQMGQEVILRCVPISNHLYFYWYRQILGQKVEFLVSFYNNEISEKSEIFDDQFSVERPDGSNFTLKIRSTKLEDSAMYFCASRALGTTKETQYFGPGTRLLVL.

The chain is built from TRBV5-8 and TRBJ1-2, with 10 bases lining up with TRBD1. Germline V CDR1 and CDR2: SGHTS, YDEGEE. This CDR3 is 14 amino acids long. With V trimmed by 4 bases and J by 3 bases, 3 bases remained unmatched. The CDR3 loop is CASSIGQGDYGYTF. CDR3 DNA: TGTGCCAGCAGCATAGGACAGGGGGACTATGGCTACACCTTC.

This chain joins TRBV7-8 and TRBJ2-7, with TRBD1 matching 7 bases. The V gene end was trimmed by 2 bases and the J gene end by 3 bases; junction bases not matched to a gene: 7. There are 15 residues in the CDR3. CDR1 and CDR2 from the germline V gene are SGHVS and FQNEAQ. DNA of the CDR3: TGTGCCAGCAGCTTAATCGACAGGGCACTCTACGAGCAGTACTTC. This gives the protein CASSLIDRALYEQYF.

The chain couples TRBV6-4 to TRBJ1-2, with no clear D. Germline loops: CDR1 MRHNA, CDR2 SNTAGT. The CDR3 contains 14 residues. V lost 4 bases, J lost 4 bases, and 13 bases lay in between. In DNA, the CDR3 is TGTGCCAGCAGTGTGGACGCTAACTTCTATGGCTACACCTTC. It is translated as CASSVDANFYGYTF.

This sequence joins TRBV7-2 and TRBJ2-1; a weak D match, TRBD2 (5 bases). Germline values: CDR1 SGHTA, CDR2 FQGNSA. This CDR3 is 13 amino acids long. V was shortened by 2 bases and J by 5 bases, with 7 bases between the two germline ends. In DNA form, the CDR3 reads TGTGCCAGCAGCTTATCGAGGGACAATGAGCAGTTCTTC. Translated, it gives CASSLSRDNEQFF.

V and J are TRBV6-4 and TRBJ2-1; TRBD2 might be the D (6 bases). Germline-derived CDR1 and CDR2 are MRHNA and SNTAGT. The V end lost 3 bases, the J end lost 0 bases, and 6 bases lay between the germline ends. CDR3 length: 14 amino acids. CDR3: CASSEEGSYNEQFF. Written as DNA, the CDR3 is TGTGCCAGCAGTGAGGAGGGCTCCTACAATGAGCAGTTCTTC.

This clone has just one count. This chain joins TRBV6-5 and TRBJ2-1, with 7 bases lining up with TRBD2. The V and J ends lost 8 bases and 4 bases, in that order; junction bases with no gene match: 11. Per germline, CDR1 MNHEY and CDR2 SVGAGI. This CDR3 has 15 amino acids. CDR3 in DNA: TGTGCCAGCCCCCGATCGGGAGGTAGATACAATGAGCAGTTCTTC. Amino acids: CASPRSGGRYNEQFF.

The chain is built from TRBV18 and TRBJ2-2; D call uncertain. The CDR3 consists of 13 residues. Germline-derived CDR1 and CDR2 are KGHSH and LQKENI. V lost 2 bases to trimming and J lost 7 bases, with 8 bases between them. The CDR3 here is CASSPDLNGELFF. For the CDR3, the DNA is TGTGCCAGCTCACCAGATCTCAACGGGGAGCTGTTTTTT.

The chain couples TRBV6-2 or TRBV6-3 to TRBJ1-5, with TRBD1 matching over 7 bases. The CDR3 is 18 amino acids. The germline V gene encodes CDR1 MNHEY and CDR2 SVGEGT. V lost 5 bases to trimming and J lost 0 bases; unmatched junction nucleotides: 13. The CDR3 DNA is TGTGCCAGCAGTCAAATGGGGACAGCATACTATAGCAATCAGCCCCAGCATTTT. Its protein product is CASSQMGTAYYSNQPQHF.

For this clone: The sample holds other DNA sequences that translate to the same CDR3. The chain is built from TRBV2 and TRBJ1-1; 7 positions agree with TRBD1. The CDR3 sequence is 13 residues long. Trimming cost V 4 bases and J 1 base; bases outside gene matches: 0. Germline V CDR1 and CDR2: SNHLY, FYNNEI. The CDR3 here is CASSGQGNTEAFF. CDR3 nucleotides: TGTGCCAGCAGTGGACAGGGGAACACTGAAGCTTTCTTT.

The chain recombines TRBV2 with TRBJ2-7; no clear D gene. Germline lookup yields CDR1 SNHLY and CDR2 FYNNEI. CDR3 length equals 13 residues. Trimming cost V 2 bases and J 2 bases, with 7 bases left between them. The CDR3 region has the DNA TGTGCCAGCAGTGAAACAGCTACCTACGAGCAGTACTTC. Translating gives CASSETATYEQYF. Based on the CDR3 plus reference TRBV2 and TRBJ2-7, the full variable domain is EPEVTQTPSHQVTQMGQEVILRCVPISNHLYFYWYRQILGQKVEFLVSFYNNEISEKSEIFDDQFSVERPDGSNFTLKIRSTKLEDSAMYFCASSETATYEQYFGPGTRLTVT.

CDR3 sequence reads: CASSQARTPGQSSYEQYF. In DNA form, the CDR3 reads TGCGCCAGCAGCCAAGCCAGAACGCCGGGACAGAGCTCCTACGAGCAGTACTTC. V gene TRBV4-1 combines with J gene TRBJ2-7; 7 bases map to TRBD1. J was trimmed by 0 bases and V by 1 base; bases with no gene match: 12. Germline CDR1 is MGHRA and CDR2 is YSYEKL. The CDR3 has 18 amino acids.

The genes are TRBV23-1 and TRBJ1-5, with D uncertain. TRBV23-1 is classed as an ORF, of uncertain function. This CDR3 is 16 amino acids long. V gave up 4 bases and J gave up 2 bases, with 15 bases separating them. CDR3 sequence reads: CASSRDNHTGNQPQHF. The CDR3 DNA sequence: TGCGCCAGCAGTCGCGACAACCATACGGGCAATCAGCCCCAGCATTTT.

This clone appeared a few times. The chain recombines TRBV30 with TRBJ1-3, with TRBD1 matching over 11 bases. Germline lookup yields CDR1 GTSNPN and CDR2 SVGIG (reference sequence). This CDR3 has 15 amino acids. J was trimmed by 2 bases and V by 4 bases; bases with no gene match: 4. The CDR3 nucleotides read TGTGCCTGGATTTGGACAGGGGGCCCTGGAAACACCATATATTTT. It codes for CAWIWTGGPGNTIYF.

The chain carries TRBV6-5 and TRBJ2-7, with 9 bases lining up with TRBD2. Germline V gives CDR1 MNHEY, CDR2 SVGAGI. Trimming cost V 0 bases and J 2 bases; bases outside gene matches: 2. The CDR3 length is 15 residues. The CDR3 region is CASSYSLAGTYEQYF. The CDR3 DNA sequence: TGTGCCAGCAGTTACTCGCTAGCGGGGACCTACGAGCAGTACTTC.

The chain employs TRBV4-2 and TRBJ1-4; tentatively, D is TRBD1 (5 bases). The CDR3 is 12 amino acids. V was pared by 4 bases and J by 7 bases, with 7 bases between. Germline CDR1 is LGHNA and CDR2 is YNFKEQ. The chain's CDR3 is CASSRQGEKLFF. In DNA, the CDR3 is TGTGCCAGCAGCCGCCAGGGTGAAAAACTGTTTTTT.

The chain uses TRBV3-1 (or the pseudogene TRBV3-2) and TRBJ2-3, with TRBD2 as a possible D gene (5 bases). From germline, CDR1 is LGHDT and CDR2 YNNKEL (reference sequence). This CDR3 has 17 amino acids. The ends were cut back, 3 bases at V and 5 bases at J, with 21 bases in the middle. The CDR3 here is CASSHVVRGPRGDTQYF. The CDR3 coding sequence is TGTGCCAGCAGCCATGTCGTAAGAGGGCCTAGAGGAGATACGCAGTATTTT.

The chain's CDR3 is CASRMDHITYEQYF. The CDR3 nucleotides read TGTGCCAGTAGGATGGACCATATCACCTACGAGCAGTACTTC. The chain links TRBV19 to TRBJ2-7; D gene uncertain. V was clipped by 6 bases and J by 2 bases, with 14 bases between them. This CDR3 region has 14 residues. CDR1 and CDR2 from the germline V gene are LNHDA and SQIVND (reference sequence).

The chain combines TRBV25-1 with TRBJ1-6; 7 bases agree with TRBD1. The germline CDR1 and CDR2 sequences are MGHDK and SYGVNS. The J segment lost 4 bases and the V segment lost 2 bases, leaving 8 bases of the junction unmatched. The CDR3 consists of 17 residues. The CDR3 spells CASSELSPGQYNSPLHF. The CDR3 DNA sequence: TGTGCCAGCAGTGAACTATCTCCGGGACAGTATAATTCACCCCTCCACTTT.

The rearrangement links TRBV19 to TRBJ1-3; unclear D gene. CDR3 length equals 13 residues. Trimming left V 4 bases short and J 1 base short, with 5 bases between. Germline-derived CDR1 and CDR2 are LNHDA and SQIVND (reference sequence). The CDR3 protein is CASSSHSGNTIYF. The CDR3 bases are TGTGCCAGTAGTAGCCATTCTGGAAACACCATATATTTT.

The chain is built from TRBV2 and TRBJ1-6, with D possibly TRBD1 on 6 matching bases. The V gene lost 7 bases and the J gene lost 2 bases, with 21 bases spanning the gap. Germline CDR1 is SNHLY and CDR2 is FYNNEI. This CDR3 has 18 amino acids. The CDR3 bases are TGTGCCAGCACTTTTTGGGCACAGGGCAGGACCTATAATTCACCCCTCCACTTT. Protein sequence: CASTFWAQGRTYNSPLHF.

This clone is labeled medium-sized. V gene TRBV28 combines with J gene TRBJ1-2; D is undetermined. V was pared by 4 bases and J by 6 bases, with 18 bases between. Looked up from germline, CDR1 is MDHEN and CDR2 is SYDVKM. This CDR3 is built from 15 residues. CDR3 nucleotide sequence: TGTGCCAGCAGTTCCCCCGGACGTTCAGGTCATGGCTACACCTTC. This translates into CASSSPGRSGHGYTF.